What follows is one TCR beta chain and its context. Its antigen remains unknown. The sample belongs to a study of siplizumab effects on memory and regulatory T cells. Findings and limits, study-wide: Siplizumab significantly lowered the alloreactive sequences that could be traced to unstimulated CD4+ memory cells. For mappable alloreactive CD4+ clones, the mean Treg-derived fraction was around 66% with siplizumab and roughly 25% in controls. Naive T cells appeared more varied than memory cells and looked like key alloresponse contributors.

Using immunoSEQ multiplex PCR, the repertoire was profiled, and TCRdb retains in-frame clones only, with some absent. This sample yields tens of thousands of clones, of which 75% to 90% are seen a single time; less than 4% belongs to the top ten. The CDR3 is made up of 14 amino acids. Germline values: CDR1 SGHRS, CDR2 YFSETQ. V was cut by 3 bases and J by 3 bases, with 12 bases left in between. The source material was memory CD4+ T cells sorted from blood. The V call is TRBV5-1, the J call TRBJ1-2; tentative D call: TRBD1 (5 bases). The clonotype originates from a human donor in good health. CDR3 in DNA: TGCGCCAGCAGCTCGGATGTAGGGGACTATGGCTACACCTTC. This sequence encodes CASSSDVGDYGYTF.